This T cell receptor beta chain was obtained from a study of radiation and T cells in renal cell carcinoma. Clones were sequenced by immunoSEQ multiplex PCR, and TCRdb holds only the in-frame ones, with some missing. The sample holds 150,000 to 160,000 clones, 80% to 90% seen once. Time point noted: blood 2 weeks post-SBRT. Treatment defined: 15 Gy SBRT to primary tumor, nephrectomy 4 weeks later. The sequence was collected from a woman between 50 and 59 years old with renal cell carcinoma. Material: blood, obtained from a patient whose treatment included radiotherapy and nephrectomy.

The CDR3 bases are TGTGCCAGCAGCTCCGTGGAGGGCCCCTACGAGCAGTACTTC. It codes for CASSSVEGPYEQYF. This chain connects TRBV9 to TRBJ2-7; perhaps TRBD2 as D (6 bases). V was clipped by 4 bases and J by 2 bases, with 13 bases between them. The CDR3 loop spans 14 amino acids. Germline V CDR1 and CDR2: SGDLS, YYNGEE.